Presented here are 17 T cell receptor beta chains from one specimen sequenced in a study of beta chain features in type 1 diabetes. Their cognate antigens are unknown. Overall study findings and caveats: Patients with Type 1 diabetes showed moderately but significantly shorter TCRB CDR3s in all four CD4+ subsets.

cDNA synthesis used the whole RNA isolate, giving expressed TCRB sequences. Libraries were prepared by immunoSEQ multiplex PCR; TCRdb keeps only in-frame clonotypes and omits some of them. The sample records a few hundred thousand clones, roughly 17% being singletons. Sequencing was carried out using naive CD4+ T cells from blood. Receptors originate from a man aged 25 to 40 with type 1 diabetes.

This clone was picked up a small number of times. The chain carries TRBV28 and TRBJ2-7; D might be TRBD2 (5 bases). Germline V lookup: CDR1 MDHEN, CDR2 SYDVKM. Trimming took 6 bases from V and 3 from J, leaving 12 bases between them. The CDR3 has 13 residues. CDR3 DNA: TGTGCCAGCAGACGGGAACGGCTCTACGAGCAGTACTTC. Protein: CASRRERLYEQYF.

The chain uses TRBV29-1 and TRBJ2-1, with 7 bases identical to TRBD2. The CDR3 totals 14 residues. Trimming removed 6 bases from V and 7 bases from J; junction bases left unmatched: 12. Per germline, CDR1 SQVTM and CDR2 ANQGSEA. The CDR3 DNA is TGCAGCGTGGATGTAGCGGGTGCAAGGAATGAGCAGTTCTTC. Translation: CSVDVAGARNEQFF.

This clone was picked up a small number of times. The rearrangement links TRBV10-3 to TRBJ2-3, with 15 nucleotides matching TRBD2. V gave up 7 bases and J gave up 6 bases; unmatched junction bases: 11. Germline assignment: CDR1 ENHRY and CDR2 SYGVKD. The CDR3 runs 17 residues. CDR3 amino acids: CAIKAAGLAGGLDTQYF. In DNA form, the CDR3 reads TGTGCCATCAAAGCGGCGGGACTAGCGGGAGGTCTTGATACGCAGTATTTT.

V is TRBV28 and J is TRBJ2-7; D is undetermined. The germline V gene encodes CDR1 MDHEN and CDR2 SYDVKM. Trimming removed 6 bases at V and 2 bases at J, with 11 bases between. The CDR3 extends over 13 amino acids. The DNA for the CDR3 is TGTGCCAGCAGAGATTCCGTTACCTACGAGCAGTACTTC. It codes for CASRDSVTYEQYF.

CDR3 sequence reads: CASSDSAQWGEQFF. CDR3 bases: TGTGCCAGCAGTGATAGCGCCCAGTGGGGAGAGCAGTTCTTC. This rearrangement joins TRBV2 to TRBJ2-1, with a tentative D call TRBD2 (5 bases). V gave up 3 bases and J gave up 10 bases, with 16 bases separating them. The germline V gene has CDR1 SNHLY and CDR2 FYNNEI. The CDR3 totals 14 residues.

The chain links TRBV18 to TRBJ2-7; the D gene is possibly TRBD1 (5 bases). Per the germline V gene, CDR1 is KGHSH and CDR2 is LQKENI. The germline V and J ends were trimmed by 0 bases and 3 bases, with 9 bases remaining between them. CDR3 length: 14 amino acids. CDR3 region: CASSPPSGYYEQYF. DNA of the CDR3: TGTGCCAGCTCACCACCGTCAGGGTACTACGAGCAGTACTTC. The full variable domain, with the rest looked up from reference TRBV18 and TRBJ2-7, is NAGVMQNPRHLVRRRGQEARLRCSPMKGHSHVYWYRQLPEEGLKFMVYLQKENIIDESGMPKERFSAEFPKEGPSILRIQQVVRGDSAAYFCASSPPSGYYEQYFGPGTRLTVT.

This clone was detected only a few times. The CDR3 DNA follows: TGCAGCGTTGCCCAGCGGGTCTCCTACGAGCAGTACTTC. Its translation is CSVAQRVSYEQYF. This rearrangement joins TRBV29-1 to TRBJ2-7; D is perhaps TRBD2 (6 bases). V lost 4 bases, J lost 0 bases, and 10 bases lay in between. This CDR3 spans 13 amino acids. The germline V gene encodes CDR1 SQVTM and CDR2 ANQGSEA.

This sequence joins TRBV9 and TRBJ2-3, with TRBD2 matching over 12 bases. The V gene's germline CDR1 is SGDLS and CDR2 YYNGEE. J was trimmed by 2 bases and V by 3 bases; bases with no gene match: 13. This CDR3 spans 19 amino acids. The chain's CDR3 is CASSADPPWTSGATDTQYF. The CDR3 DNA is TGTGCCAGCAGCGCCGACCCCCCCTGGACTAGCGGGGCCACAGATACGCAGTATTTT.

This clone has a handful of counts. The chain combines TRBV20-1 with TRBJ2-5; no definite D call. The CDR3 sequence is 10 residues long. The germline V and J ends were trimmed by 5 bases and 3 bases, with 4 bases remaining between them. Germline lookup yields CDR1 DFQATT and CDR2 SNEGSKA (reference sequence). The CDR3 region is CSAAKETQYF. CDR3 bases: TGCAGTGCTGCAAAAGAGACCCAGTACTTC.

The V and J genes are TRBV9 and TRBJ1-5, with D perhaps TRBD1 (5 bases). CDR1 SGDLS and CDR2 YYNGEE come from the germline V gene. Trimming cost V 1 base and J 6 bases, with 14 bases left between them. CDR3 size: 15 residues. The CDR3 is CASSVKGEPRQPQHF. The CDR3 bases are TGTGCCAGCAGCGTAAAAGGGGAGCCGCGTCAGCCCCAGCATTTT.

This chain uses TRBV4-3 with TRBJ2-3; weak D call: TRBD2 (6 bases). Germline V gene data show CDR1 as LGHNA and CDR2 as YSLEER. The CDR3 consists of 16 residues. Trimming cost V 3 bases and J 8 bases, with 21 bases left between them. The CDR3 sequence is CASSQWAGRQGSTQYF. CDR3 DNA: TGCGCCAGCAGCCAGTGGGCGGGGAGGCAAGGTTCTACGCAGTATTTT.

This clone turned up a few times. The chain links TRBV14 to TRBJ2-1; no clear D. V was shortened by 1 base and J by 8 bases, with 15 bases between the two germline ends. This CDR3 contains 15 residues. Germline V gene data show CDR1 as SGHDN and CDR2 as FVKESK. The CDR3: CASSQGGRQSDEQFF. CDR3 bases: TGTGCCAGCAGCCAAGGAGGACGTCAGTCCGATGAGCAGTTCTTC.

This clone was observed a handful of times. The chain has TRBV11-3 and TRBJ2-5; D is unclear. This CDR3 contains 13 residues. Germline V gene lookup returns CDR1 SGHNT and CDR2 YENEEA. V dropped 0 bases and J dropped 2 bases, with 4 bases sitting between them. The CDR3 nucleotides are TGTGCCAGCAGCTTAGAAGAGCAAGAGACCCAGTACTTC. Translated: CASSLEEQETQYF. Filled out from reference TRBV11-3 and TRBJ2-5, the complete variable domain reads EAGVVQSPRYKIIEKKQPVAFWCNPISGHNTLYWYLQNLGQGPELLIRYENEEAVDDSQLPKDRFSAERLKGVDSTLKIQPAELGDSAVYLCASSLEEQETQYFGPGTRLLVL.

The V gene is TRBV13, the J gene TRBJ2-7; D may correspond to TRBD1 or TRBD2 (5 bases each). The V gene lost 5 bases and the J gene lost 0 bases, with 14 bases spanning the gap. Germline CDR1 is PRHDT and CDR2 is FYEKMQ (reference sequence). This CDR3 is built from 15 residues. CDR3 coding DNA: TGTGCCAGCAGCGAGGGACCCTCGAGCTCCTACGAGCAGTACTTC. Protein sequence: CASSEGPSSSYEQYF. Looking up the rest from reference TRBV13 and TRBJ2-7 gives the full variable domain: AAGVIQSPRHLIKEKRETATLKCYPIPRHDTVYWYQQGPGQDPQFLISFYEKMQSDKGSIPDRFSAQQFSDYHSELNMSSLELGDSALYFCASSEGPSSSYEQYFGPGTRLTVT.

This clone was observed a handful of times. The V and J genes are TRBV9 and TRBJ2-1, with 13 bases identical to TRBD2. Germline CDR1 is SGDLS and CDR2 is YYNGEE. This CDR3 contains 15 residues. Germline trimming cut 3 bases from V and 4 bases from J; bases unmatched to any gene: 1. CDR3 DNA: TGTGCCAGCAGCGGACTAGCGGGAGGTTACAATGAGCAGTTCTTC. Translating it yields CASSGLAGGYNEQFF.

The table lists this clone with a few counts. The chain has TRBV10-3 and TRBJ2-1; possible D gene TRBD2, 5 bases. The germline V and J ends were trimmed by 4 bases and 6 bases, with 10 bases remaining between them. Germline V gene data show CDR1 as ENHRY and CDR2 as SYGVKD. This CDR3 comprises 13 residues. The CDR3 loop reads CAISAGGINEQFF. The CDR3 nucleotides read TGTGCCATCAGTGCCGGAGGAATCAATGAGCAGTTCTTC.

The chain combines TRBV6-5 with TRBJ1-1; 7 bases align to TRBD1. Germline V gives CDR1 MNHEY, CDR2 SVGAGI. The CDR3 sequence is 14 residues long. The junction had 4 bases not matched to a gene; V was cut back by 6 bases and J by 0 bases. The chain's CDR3 is CASSKDRMNTEAFF. CDR3 coding DNA: TGTGCCAGCAGCAAGGACAGGATGAACACTGAAGCTTTCTTT.